This T cell receptor (beta chain) originates from a study of CD8 T cells in Susac syndrome. Random hexamers primed reverse transcription of about 0.45 to 1 ug RNA. The amplification used immunoSEQ multiplex PCR on TCR beta CDR3; it spanned 54 Vbeta and 13 Jbeta. TCRdb re-analysed the immunoSEQ multiplex PCR reads in MiXCR, keeping a single row per CDR3 protein. The profile shows around 160,000 distinct CDR3 sequences, around 94% of them singletons. This CDR3 region has 16 residues. From germline, CDR1 is DFQATT and CDR2 SNEGSKA (reference sequence). The J segment lost 3 bases and the V segment lost 2 bases, leaving 6 bases of the junction unmatched.

The gene calls are TRBV20-1 and TRBJ2-1; 11 bases map to TRBD1. This receptor was identified in a human donor in good health. What was sequenced was CD4+ T cells from PBMCs. CDR3 sequence reads: CSARSGQGGIYNEQFF. The CDR3 DNA is TGCAGTGCTAGATCGGGACAGGGGGGAATCTACAATGAGCAGTTCTTC.